This T cell receptor (beta chain) was documented in a study of cytomegalovirus exposure and HLA in healthy donors. Study-wide background: Out of about 179 million T cells, an earlier analysis found around 110 million unique TCR beta sequences in total.

Points on this clone: The same CDR3 also results from other DNA sequences found in this sample.

PCR amplification relied on 60 Vbeta primers (plus 13 Jbeta primers). Assay: immunoSEQ multiplex PCR; the TCRdb copy retains only in-frame clones and omits some. The sample has some 130,000 clones, about 78% seen once. The CDR3 contains 16 residues. The trim removed 2 bases at V and 0 bases at J, leaving 2 bases unmatched. Germline CDR1 and CDR2: SGDLS and YYNGEE. Specimen: PBMCs. The chain employs TRBV9 and TRBJ2-1; TRBD2 agrees at 10 bases. The receptor was isolated from a female donor in good health and CMV-seronegative. DNA for the CDR3: TGTGCCAGCAGCGTTAGCGGGAGGAGCTCCTACAATGAGCAGTTCTTC. The encoded protein is CASSVSGRSSYNEQFF.